This T cell receptor (beta chain) is drawn from a study of identical twins. TCRdb re-derived calls from the 5' RACE reads in MiXCR, one entry per CDR3 protein. The sample records approximately 1.8 million distinct CDR3 sequences, about 30% being singletons. CDR3 size: 15 residues. Losses at the gene ends were 3 bases for V and 5 bases for J; bases not matched to a gene: 4. Per the germline V gene, CDR1 is KGHSH and CDR2 is LQKENI. This clonotype was sampled from a newborn girl in good health. The chain carries TRBV18 and TRBJ1-5; TRBD1 matches 10 bases. Sequenced material: cord blood. Written as DNA, the CDR3 is TGTGCCAGCTCACCGTGGGGACAGGGGTATCAGCCCCAGCATTTT. It encodes CASSPWGQGYQPQHF.